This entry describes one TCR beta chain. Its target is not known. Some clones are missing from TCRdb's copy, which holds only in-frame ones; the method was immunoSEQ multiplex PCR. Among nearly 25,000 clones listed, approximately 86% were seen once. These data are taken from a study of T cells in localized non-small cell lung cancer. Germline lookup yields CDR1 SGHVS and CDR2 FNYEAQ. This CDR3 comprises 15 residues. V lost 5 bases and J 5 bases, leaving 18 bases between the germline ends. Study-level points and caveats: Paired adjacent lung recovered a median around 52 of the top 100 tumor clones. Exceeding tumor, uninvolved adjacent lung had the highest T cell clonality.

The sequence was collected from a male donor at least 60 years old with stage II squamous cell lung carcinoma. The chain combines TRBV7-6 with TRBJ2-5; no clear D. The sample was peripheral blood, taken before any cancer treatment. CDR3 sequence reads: CASSPLSASRETQYF. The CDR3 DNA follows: TGTGCCAGCAGCCCCCTCTCAGCCTCCCGGGAGACCCAGTACTTC.